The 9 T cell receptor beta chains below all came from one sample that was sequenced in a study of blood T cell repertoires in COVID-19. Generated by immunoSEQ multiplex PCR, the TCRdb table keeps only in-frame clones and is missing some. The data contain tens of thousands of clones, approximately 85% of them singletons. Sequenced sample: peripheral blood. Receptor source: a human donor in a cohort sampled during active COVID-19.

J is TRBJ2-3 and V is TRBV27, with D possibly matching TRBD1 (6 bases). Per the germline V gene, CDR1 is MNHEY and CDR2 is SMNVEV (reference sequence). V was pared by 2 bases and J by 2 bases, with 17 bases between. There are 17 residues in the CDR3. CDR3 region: CASSLARRGISTDTQYF. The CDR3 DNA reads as TGTGCCAGCAGTTTAGCCCGCAGGGGAATCTCCACAGATACGCAGTATTTT.

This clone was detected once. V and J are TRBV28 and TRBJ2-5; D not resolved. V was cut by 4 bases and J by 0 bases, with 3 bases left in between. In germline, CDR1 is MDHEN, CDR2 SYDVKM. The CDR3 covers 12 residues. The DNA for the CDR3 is TGTGCCAGCAGTTCAAACCAAGAGACCCAGTACTTC. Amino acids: CASSSNQETQYF.

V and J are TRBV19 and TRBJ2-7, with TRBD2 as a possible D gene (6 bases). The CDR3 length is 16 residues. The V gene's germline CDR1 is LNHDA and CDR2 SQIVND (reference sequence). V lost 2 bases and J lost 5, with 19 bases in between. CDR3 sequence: CASSIKRRAEIDEQYF. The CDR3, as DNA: TGTGCCAGTAGTATAAAGAGGAGGGCAGAAATCGACGAGCAGTACTTC.

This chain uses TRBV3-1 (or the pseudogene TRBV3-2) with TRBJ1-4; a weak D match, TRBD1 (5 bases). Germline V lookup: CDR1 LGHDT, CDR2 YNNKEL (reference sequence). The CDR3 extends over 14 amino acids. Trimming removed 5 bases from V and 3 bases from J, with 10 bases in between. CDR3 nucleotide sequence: TGTGCCAGCAGCTCCAGGGAGGCTAATGAAAAACTGTTTTTT. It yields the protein CASSSREANEKLFF.

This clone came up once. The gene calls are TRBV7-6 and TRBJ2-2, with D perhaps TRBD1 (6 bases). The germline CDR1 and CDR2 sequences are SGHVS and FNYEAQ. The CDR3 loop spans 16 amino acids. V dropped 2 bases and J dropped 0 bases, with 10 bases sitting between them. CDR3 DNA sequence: TGTGCCAGCAGCTTAAGCCGACAGGCGAACACCGGGGAGCTGTTTTTT. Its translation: CASSLSRQANTGELFF.

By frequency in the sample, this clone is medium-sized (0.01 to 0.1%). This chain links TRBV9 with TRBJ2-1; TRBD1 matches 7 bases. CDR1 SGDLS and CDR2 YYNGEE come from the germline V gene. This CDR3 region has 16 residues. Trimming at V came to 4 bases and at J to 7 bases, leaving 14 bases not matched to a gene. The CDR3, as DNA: TGTGCCAGCAGCCCTCCCGGGCAGGGGGTTAAAAATGAGCAGTTCTTC. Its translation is CASSPPGQGVKNEQFF.

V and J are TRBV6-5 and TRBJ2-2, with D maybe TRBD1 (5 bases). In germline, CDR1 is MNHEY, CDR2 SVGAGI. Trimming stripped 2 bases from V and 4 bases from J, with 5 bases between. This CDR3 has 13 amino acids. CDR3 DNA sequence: TGTGCCAGCAGTTACAGGGGCACCGGGGAGCTGTTTTTT. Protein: CASSYRGTGELFF.

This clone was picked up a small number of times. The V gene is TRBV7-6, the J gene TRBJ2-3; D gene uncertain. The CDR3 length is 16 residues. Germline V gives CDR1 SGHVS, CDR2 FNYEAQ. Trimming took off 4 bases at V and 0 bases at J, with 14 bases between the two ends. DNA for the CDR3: TGTGCCAGCAGCTCCGGTCGCTCGATCAGCACAGATACGCAGTATTTT. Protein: CASSSGRSISTDTQYF.

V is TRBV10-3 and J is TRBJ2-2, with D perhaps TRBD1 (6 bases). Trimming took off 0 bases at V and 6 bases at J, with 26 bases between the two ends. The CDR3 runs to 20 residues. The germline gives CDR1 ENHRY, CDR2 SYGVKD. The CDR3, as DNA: TGTGCCATCAGTGAGTCAGGAATGGTGGGGGCCACTATTGTCGCCGGGGAGCTGTTTTTT. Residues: CAISESGMVGATIVAGELFF.